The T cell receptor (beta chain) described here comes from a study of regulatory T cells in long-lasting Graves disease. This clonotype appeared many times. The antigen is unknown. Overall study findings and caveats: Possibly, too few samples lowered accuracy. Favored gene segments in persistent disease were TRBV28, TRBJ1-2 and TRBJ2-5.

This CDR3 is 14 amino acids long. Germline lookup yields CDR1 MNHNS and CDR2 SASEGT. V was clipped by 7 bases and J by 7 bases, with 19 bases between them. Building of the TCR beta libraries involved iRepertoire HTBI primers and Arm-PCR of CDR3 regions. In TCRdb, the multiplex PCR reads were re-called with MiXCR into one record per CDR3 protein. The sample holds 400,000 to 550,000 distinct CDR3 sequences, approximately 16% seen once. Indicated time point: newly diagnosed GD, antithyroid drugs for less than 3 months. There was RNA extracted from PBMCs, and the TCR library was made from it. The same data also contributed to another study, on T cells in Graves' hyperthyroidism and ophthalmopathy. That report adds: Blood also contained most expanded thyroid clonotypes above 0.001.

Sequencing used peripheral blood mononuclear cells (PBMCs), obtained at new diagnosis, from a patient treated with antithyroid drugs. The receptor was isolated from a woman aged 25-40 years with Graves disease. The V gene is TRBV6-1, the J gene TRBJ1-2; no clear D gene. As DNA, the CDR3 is TGTGCCAGCACGAGGAGTGTCTACTTAGTTGGCTACACCTTC. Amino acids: CASTRSVYLVGYTF.